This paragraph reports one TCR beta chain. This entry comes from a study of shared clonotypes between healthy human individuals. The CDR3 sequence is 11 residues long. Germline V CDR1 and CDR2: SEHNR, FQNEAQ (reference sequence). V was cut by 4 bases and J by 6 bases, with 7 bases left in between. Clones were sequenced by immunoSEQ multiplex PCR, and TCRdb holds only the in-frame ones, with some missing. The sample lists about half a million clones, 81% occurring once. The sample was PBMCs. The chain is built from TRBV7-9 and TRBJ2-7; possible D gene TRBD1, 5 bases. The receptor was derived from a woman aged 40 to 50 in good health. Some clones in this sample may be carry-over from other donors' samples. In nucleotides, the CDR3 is TGTGCCAGCAGCTACACAGGCGAGCAGTACTTC. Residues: CASSYTGEQYF. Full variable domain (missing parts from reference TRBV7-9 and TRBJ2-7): DTGVSQNPRHKITKRGQNVTFRCDPISEHNRLYWYRQTLGQGPEFLTYFQNEAQLEKSRLLSDRFSAERPKGSFSTLEIQRTEQGDSAMYLCASSYTGEQYFGPGTRLTVT.